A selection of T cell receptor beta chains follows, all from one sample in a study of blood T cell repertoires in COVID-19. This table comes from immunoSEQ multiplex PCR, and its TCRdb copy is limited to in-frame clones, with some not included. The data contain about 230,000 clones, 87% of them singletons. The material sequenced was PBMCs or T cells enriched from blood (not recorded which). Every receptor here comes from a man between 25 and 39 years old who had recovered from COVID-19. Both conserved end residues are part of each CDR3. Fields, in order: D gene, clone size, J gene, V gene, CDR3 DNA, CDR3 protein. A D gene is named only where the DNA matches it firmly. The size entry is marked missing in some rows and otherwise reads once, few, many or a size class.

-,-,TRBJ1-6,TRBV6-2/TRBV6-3,TGTGCCAGCAGTTACTTTCCAGGGATGAATTCACCCCTCCACTTT,CASSYFPGMNSPLHF
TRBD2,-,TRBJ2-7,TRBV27,TGTGCCAGCAGTTTATGGGCTAGCGGGGCCTCCTACGAGCAGTACTTC,CASSLWASGASYEQYF
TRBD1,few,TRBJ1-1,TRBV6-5,TGTGCCAGCAGTCACGGGACAGGGGGTCGAACTGAAGCTTTCTTT,CASSHGTGGRTEAFF
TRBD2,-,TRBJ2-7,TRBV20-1,TGCAGTGCTAGTGACCTCGGACTAGCAGGGGAGCAGTACTTC,CSASDLGLAGEQYF
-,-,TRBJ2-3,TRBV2,TGTGCCAGCAGGGGGGGTGACACAGATACGCAGTATTTT,CASRGGDTDTQYF
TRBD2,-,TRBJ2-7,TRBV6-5,TGTGCCAGCAGTTACTCTTTAGCGGGGCCCTACGAGCAGTACTTC,CASSYSLAGPYEQYF
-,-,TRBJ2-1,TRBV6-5,TGTGCCAGCAGTTACTCGGGGGGGCTTAAAAATGAGCAGTTCTTC,CASSYSGGLKNEQFF
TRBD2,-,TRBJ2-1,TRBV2,TGTGCCAGCAGTGTTGACGGGGGGTACAATGAGCAGTTCTTC,CASSVDGGYNEQFF
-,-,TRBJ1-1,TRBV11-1,TGTGCCAGCAGCTTAGGTTCCAGGGGCGGGACTGAAGCTTTCTTT,CASSLGSRGGTEAFF
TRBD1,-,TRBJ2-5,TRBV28,TGTGCCAGCAGGGACAGGGTTAACCAAGAGACCCAGTACTTC,CASRDRVNQETQYF
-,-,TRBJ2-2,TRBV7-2,TGTGCCAGCAGCTTATTCCCCGACAGTCAGAACACCGGGGAGCTGTTTTTT,CASSLFPDSQNTGELFF
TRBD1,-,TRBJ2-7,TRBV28,TGTGCCAGCCGGTCAGGGGGAAGCAAGTACGAGCAGTACTTC,CASRSGGSKYEQYF
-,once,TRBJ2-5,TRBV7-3,TGTGCCAGCAGCCCCGCCCCGACAGCTCAAGAGACCCAGTACTTC,CASSPAPTAQETQYF
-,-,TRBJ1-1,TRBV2,TGTGCCAGCAGTGAGATAGGGGGTGTAGGCACTGAAGCTTTCTTT,CASSEIGGVGTEAFF
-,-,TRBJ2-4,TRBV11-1,TGTGCCAGCAGCCAGGCGGAGGACATTCAGTACTTC,CASSQAEDIQYF
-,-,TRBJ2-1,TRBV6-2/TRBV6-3,TGTGCCAGCAGCTCCCAGGTTCAGGGGTACAATGAGCAGTTCTTC,CASSSQVQGYNEQFF
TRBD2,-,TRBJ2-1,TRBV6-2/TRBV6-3,TGTGCCAGCAGTCCAACTAAGACTCTAGCGGGGGGGCTTGAAAATCACAATGAGCAGTTCTTC,CASSPTKTLAGGLENHNEQFF
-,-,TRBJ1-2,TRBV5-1,TGCGCCAGCAGCTTGTCACTAAACTATGGCTACACCTTC,CASSLSLNYGYTF
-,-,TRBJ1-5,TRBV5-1,TGCGCCAGCAGCTTGGGAGGCGGTCAGCCCCAGCATTTT,CASSLGGGQPQHF
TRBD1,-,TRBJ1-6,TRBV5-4,TGTGCCAGCAGCCTCGGGACAGGGTTGAATTCACCCCTCCACTTT,CASSLGTGLNSPLHF
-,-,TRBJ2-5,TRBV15,TGTGCCACCGGATCTCAGGGTTCGGAGACCCAGTACTTC,CATGSQGSETQYF
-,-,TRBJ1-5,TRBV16,TGTGCCAGCAGCCAATTAAGACTGCATAGCAATCAGCCCCAGCATTTT,CASSQLRLHSNQPQHF
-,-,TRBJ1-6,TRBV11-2,TGTGCCAGCAGCTTAGATGGTAGCGGTAATTCACCCCTCCACTTT,CASSLDGSGNSPLHF
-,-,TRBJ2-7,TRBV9,TGTGCCAGCAGCGTAGGAGACATTTCCTCCTACGAGCAGTACTTC,CASSVGDISSYEQYF
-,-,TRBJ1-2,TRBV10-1,TGCGCCAGCAGTGAAGACTCTAACTATGGCTACACCTTC,CASSEDSNYGYTF
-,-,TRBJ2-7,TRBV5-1,TGCGCCAGCAGCTTCGACAACTACGAGCAGTACTTC,CASSFDNYEQYF
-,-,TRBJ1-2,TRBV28,TGTGCCAGCAAGGACTGGGAGGGATCCTATGGCTACACCTTC,CASKDWEGSYGYTF
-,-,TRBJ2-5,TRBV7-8,TGTGCCAGCAGCTTAGCAACTACCGGGTCCCAGTACTTC,CASSLATTGSQYF
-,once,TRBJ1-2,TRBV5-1,TGCGCCAGCAGCTTGGGTAATGGAGATGGCTACACCTTC,CASSLGNGDGYTF